The 6 T cell receptor beta chains listed next were all sequenced from one sample in a study of technical replicates of blood from a few donors. TCRdb keeps only in-frame clones here, not all; method: immunoSEQ multiplex PCR. The table has 55,000 to 80,000 clones, roughly 90% seen once; the top ten hold roughly 5%. The sequencing input was PBMCs. The receptors stem from a human donor in good health. Some clones in this sample may be carry-over from other donors' samples.

This sequence joins TRBV29-1 and TRBJ2-1, with D possibly being TRBD2 (6 bases). There are 15 residues in the CDR3. V was pared by 5 bases and J by 0 bases, with 14 bases between. CDR1 and CDR2 from the germline V gene are SQVTM and ANQGSEA. DNA for the CDR3: TGCAGCGTTTTGTGGCGGGGACCCTCCTACAATGAGCAGTTCTTC. Amino acids: CSVLWRGPSYNEQFF.

The chain links TRBV30 to TRBJ1-2; D uncertain. The CDR3 has 13 amino acids. CDR1 GTSNPN and CDR2 SVGIG come from the germline V gene (reference sequence). Trimming cost V 0 bases and J 6 bases, with 11 bases left between them. CDR3 bases: TGTGCCTGGAGTGTATCGGTGAACGATGGCTACACCTTC. Protein: CAWSVSVNDGYTF.

This sequence joins TRBV7-8 and TRBJ2-5; no definite D call. Germline CDR1 reads SGHVS; CDR2 reads FQNEAQ. V lost 4 bases and J lost 2, with 8 bases in between. This CDR3 has 13 amino acids. The CDR3, as DNA: TGTGCCAGCAGCTCCCTGCGGCAAGAGACCCAGTACTTC. It codes for CASSSLRQETQYF. Full variable domain (missing parts from reference TRBV7-8 and TRBJ2-5): GAGVSQSPRYKVAKRGQDVALRCDPISGHVSLFWYQQALGQGPEFLTYFQNEAQLDKSGLPSDRFFAERPEGSVSTLKIQRTQQEDSAVYLCASSSLRQETQYFGPGTRLLVL.

This sequence joins TRBV5-1 and TRBJ1-1; tentative D call: TRBD1 (5 bases). Germline-derived CDR1 and CDR2 are SGHRS and YFSETQ. The V end lost 6 bases, the J end lost 3 bases, and 12 bases lay between the germline ends. The CDR3 has 13 residues. CDR3 sequence: CASTDTVYTEAFF. The CDR3 coding sequence is TGCGCCAGCACGGACACTGTTTACACTGAAGCTTTCTTT.

This rearrangement joins TRBV10-3 to TRBJ2-7, with 7 bases matching TRBD2. V gave up 6 bases and J gave up 6 bases; unmatched junction bases: 11. CDR1 is ENHRY and CDR2 is SYGVKD in the germline V gene. The CDR3 is 14 residues long. This chain's CDR3 is CAISQTSFGSEQYF. CDR3 nucleotide sequence: TGTGCCATCAGCCAGACTAGCTTCGGCAGCGAGCAGTACTTC.

The chain links TRBV2 to TRBJ2-7; 11 nucleotides match TRBD1. The CDR3 covers 18 residues. V dropped 7 bases and J dropped 0; count of bases not matched to a gene: 14. Germline V gene data show CDR1 as SNHLY and CDR2 as FYNNEI. CDR3 DNA: TGTGCCAGCACCTCAGGACAGGGGGCGAGTAGTGGCTCCTACGAGCAGTACTTC. Protein sequence: CASTSGQGASSGSYEQYF.